Judged by abundance, the clone carrying this TCR beta chain is medium-sized. In the authors' workflow: Nucleated cell number was recorded as an estimate derived from reference gene primer amplification. Sequenced by immunoSEQ multiplex PCR; TCRdb stores in-frame clones only, minus some. V and J calls and clone size are copied from that table; D and trimming were computed from the DNA. This sample has 20,000 to 25,000 clones, with around 67% found just once. This specimen belongs to a study of blood T cell repertoires in COVID-19. Looking at the study overall: Sample material is recorded as cDNA or gDNA derived from T cells, B-cell-depleted T cells, or PBMCs.

With 4 bases removed from V and 2 bases from J, the gap between germline ends came to 3 bases. There are 11 residues in the CDR3. Germline-derived CDR1 and CDR2 are SGDLS and YYNGEE. The TCR comes from a human donor in a cohort sampled during active or convalescent COVID-19. J is TRBJ2-5 and V is TRBV9; D is ambiguous. What was sequenced was peripheral blood. The CDR3 region has the DNA TGTGCCAGCAGCTCTCAAGAGACCCAGTACTTC. It encodes CASSSQETQYF.